Listed below are T cell receptor beta chains from one sample, sequenced in a study of blood T cell repertoires in COVID-19. Measured with immunoSEQ multiplex PCR; TCRdb has only the in-frame clones, and not every one. Of about 270,000 clones in the sample, roughly nine tenths were seen once. The sequencing input was peripheral blood. The receptors originated from a man aged 35 to 55 with active or convalescent COVID-19. Each CDR3 is given without its conserved first and last residue. Each record gives: V gene, clone size, D gene, CDR3 length, CDR3 protein. A D gene is named only where the DNA matches it firmly. Part of the rows lack a size; the others show once, few, many or a class for expanded clones.

>TRBV29-1|-|TRBD2|12
SVGLAGVGETQY
>TRBV30|-|-|11
ACSTAWDTEAF
>TRBV20-1|-|-|12
SASVRGGGTEAF
>TRBV18|-|TRBD1|14
ASSPSGTGKTSPLH
>TRBV3-1/TRBV3-2|-|-|13
ASSQGATSRYEQY
>TRBV28|many|TRBD1|15
ASSLSGLGDRFYEQY
>TRBV7-9|-|TRBD2|15
ASSSHMGLAVLYEQY
>TRBV3-1/TRBV3-2|once|-|11
ASSSGGDRGYT
>TRBV27|-|TRBD1|14
ASSRAPGQRPGEQF
>TRBV2|-|-|11
ASFGGGSSPLH
>TRBV2|-|-|12
ASSDIAENSPLH
>TRBV2|medium-sized|-|12
ASSREGESTEAF
>TRBV7-3|-|TRBD1|13
ASSATGTGVGEQY
>TRBV7-2|-|-|13
ASSRGVFSGNTIY
>TRBV6-5|once|TRBD1|14
ASSYPQGALNTEAF
>TRBV27|once|-|15
ASSLSGGGGYYNEQF
>TRBV5-5|-|TRBD2|13
ASSLQSSGTGELF
>TRBV3-1/TRBV3-2|-|TRBD1|14
ASTQTPGGFWYGYT
>TRBV29-1|-|-|12
SVVESFNGNGYT
>TRBV5-4|once|TRBD1|11
ASSPGQEDTQY
>TRBV6-4|once|-|11
ASSAQMHNEQF
>TRBV6-5|-|-|12
ASSYATRGQPQH
>TRBV2|few|-|12
ASSAYSVNTEAF
>TRBV30|-|-|12
AWSVRQGYAPQH
>TRBV23-1|-|-|14
ASSQSDMGKAYEQY
>TRBV3-1/TRBV3-2|-|TRBD2|13
ASSQGASGSWELF
>TRBV2|-|TRBD1|12
ASSGQGPYYEQY
>TRBV2|-|-|14
ASSGPGHQDTDTQY
>TRBV28|-|TRBD1|11
ASHRGSGNTIY
>TRBV5-4|-|TRBD2|10
ASDPGGNEQF
>TRBV5-6|-|-|14
ASSRRSGQYNSPLH
>TRBV5-1|-|-|14
ASSRVGGRENTEAF
>TRBV5-1|-|-|12
ASSLGQDISGYT
>TRBV19|-|TRBD1|13
ASNPRTGGNAEAF
>TRBV14|-|TRBD1|15
ASLEKTGGLVGYGYT
>TRBV9|-|-|12
ASSVEMGLNEQF
>TRBV6-1|-|TRBD1|14
ASSVGGGYSNQPQH
>TRBV10-3|-|TRBD1|10
AIKGGGDGYT
>TRBV4-2|once|-|13
ASSQESLLNEKLF
>TRBV15|-|-|14
ATSRDGRNSNQPQH
>TRBV19|-|TRBD1|12
ASSVTGWNTEAF
>TRBV4-1|once|TRBD1|17
ASSPVPGQAPLGNQPQH
>TRBV24-1|once|-|9
ATSDLGPQH
>TRBV28|-|-|12
ASTSLGGRTRAF
>TRBV19|-|-|12
ASIDRYSNQPQH
>TRBV28|-|TRBD1|12
ASRRTGLGETQY
>TRBV7-8|-|-|12
ASSLAQVSQPQH
>TRBV2|few|-|11
ASTSEEGTEAF
>TRBV24-1|-|-|13
ATSDLGAGDQPQH
>TRBV5-6|-|-|11
ASSLEGLNTIY
>TRBV5-1|-|-|12
ASSLLSRTDTQY
>TRBV6-1|-|TRBD1|13
ASSEVNRGESPLH
>TRBV9|few|-|10
ASSTESGGYT
>TRBV5-5|-|-|12
ASSLVRGPYEQY